The present entry profiles one TCR beta chain with its context. What it recognizes is unknown. 60 Vbeta and 13 Jbeta primers were used in PCR. Original methodology: As a later analysis found, there were 80 million to 90 million unique TCR beta chains, of which approximately 10 million were shared. Here immunoSEQ multiplex PCR was the method, and the copy in TCRdb shows in-frame clones only, minus some. The V and J calls and clone size come from that table; D and trimming were worked out from the DNA. The sample includes 65,000 to 80,000 clones, almost 80% of them seen just once. The data derive from a study of cytomegalovirus exposure and HLA in healthy donors. Germline CDR1 and CDR2: SGHRS and YFSETQ. The CDR3 is 15 amino acids. Trimming took 3 bases from V and 0 from J, leaving 10 bases between them. Overall study results and limits: Analysis was carried out at a later point, and it linked a missense DCLRE1C variant to TCR beta V- and J-gene trimming. Later findings reportedly placed an Asian-associated ancestry cluster below the roughly 660-donor mean for N-insertions. Listed as cytomegalovirus-associated were 164 TCR beta chains.

Sample: PBMCs. This sequence originates from a woman in her thirties or forties in good health and CMV-seropositive. This sequence joins TRBV5-1 and TRBJ1-3; TRBD1 is a possible D gene (6 bases). In DNA form, the CDR3 reads TGCGCCAGCAGCTATACAGGGAGCTCTGGAAACACCATATATTTT. Residues: CASSYTGSSGNTIYF.